Presented here are 31 T cell receptor beta chains from one specimen sequenced in a study of vaccination and CD4 T cells after COVID-19. These TCRs' antigens remain unknown. Cultured CD4+ T cell DNA was sequenced using the Oncomine TCR Beta short-read assay. TCRdb ran MiXCR on the PCR reads and lists one entry per CDR3 protein. Here the sample spans just over 8,500 distinct CDR3 sequences, around 50% being singletons. Treatment defined: roughly ten-day PBMC culture with coronavirus spike peptide pools or control peptides (ViraFEST assay). An unexposed donor provided the CD4+ T cells, which were collected before the COVID-19 pandemic (2011-2018). The source material was CD4+ T cells from blood, cultured in vitro. The receptor set was obtained from a human donor in good health.

This clonotype has just one count. Written as DNA, the CDR3 is TGTGCCAGCGGAGGGGGGGCCTTGGGCGGGGAGCTGTTTTTT. It yields the protein CASGGGALGGELFF. This sequence joins TRBV2 and TRBJ2-2, with a weak D call TRBD2 (7 bases). V lost 8 bases and J 7 bases, leaving 17 bases between the germline ends. The CDR3 sequence is 14 residues long. In germline, CDR1 is SNHLY, CDR2 FYNNEI. Filled out from reference TRBV2 and TRBJ2-2, the complete variable domain reads EPEVTQTPSHQVTQMGQEVILRCVPISNHLYFYWYRQILGQKVEFLVSFYNNEISEKSEIFDDQFSVERPDGSNFTLKIRSTKLEDSAMYFCASGGGALGGELFFGEGSRLTVL.

The chain links TRBV27 to TRBJ2-1; D possibly corresponds to TRBD2 (6 bases). There are 17 residues in the CDR3. Germline V gene data show CDR1 as MNHEY and CDR2 as SMNVEV (reference sequence). Trimming shortened V by 2 bases and J by 4 bases, and 18 bases separated the two germline ends. The CDR3 is CASSLRVEGIPYNEQFF. The CDR3 DNA follows: TGTGCCAGCAGTTTAAGGGTGGAGGGTATTCCTTACAATGAGCAGTTCTTC.

The chain joins TRBV20-1 to TRBJ2-1; tentatively, D is TRBD2 (5 bases). Germline values: CDR1 DFQATT, CDR2 SNEGSKA (reference sequence). The CDR3 totals 14 residues. Between the trimmed V and J ends, which lost 2 bases and 4 bases, there was a span of 12 bases. CDR3: CSARPRTSYNEQFF. The CDR3 DNA is TGCAGTGCTAGACCTCGGACTTCGTACAATGAGCAGTTCTTC.

The chain employs TRBV11-1 and TRBJ1-6; no reliable D call. Between the trimmed V and J ends, which lost 2 bases and 9 bases, there was a span of 8 bases. Per germline, CDR1 SGHAT and CDR2 FQDESV (reference sequence). The CDR3 sequence is 13 residues long. The CDR3 DNA is TGTGCCAGCAGCTTAAGTTCCGGTTCACCCCTCCACTTT. This gives the protein CASSLSSGSPLHF.

This chain links TRBV19 with TRBJ1-5; 9 bases align to TRBD1. Germline assignment: CDR1 LNHDA and CDR2 SQIVND (reference sequence). CDR3 length: 15 amino acids. Trimming removed 10 bases from V and 3 bases from J; junction bases left unmatched: 10. CDR3 amino acids: CATLAGTGPNQPQHF. The CDR3 DNA reads as TGTGCCACCCTAGCCGGGACAGGGCCCAATCAGCCCCAGCATTTT.

This clonotype was seen only a few times. This chain connects TRBV5-4 to TRBJ1-1; D is possibly TRBD1 (6 bases). Germline V gene lookup returns CDR1 SGHNT and CDR2 YYREEE (reference sequence). V was pared by 2 bases and J by 0 bases, with 8 bases between. This CDR3 comprises 14 residues. CDR3 amino acids: CASSFDRLNTEAFF. DNA of the CDR3: TGTGCCAGCAGCTTCGACAGGTTGAACACTGAAGCTTTCTTT.

The chain is built from TRBV12-3 or TRBV12-4 and TRBJ1-2, with D possibly TRBD1 on 6 matching bases. Trimming stripped 8 bases from V and 2 bases from J, with 24 bases between. The CDR3 runs 17 residues. CDR3 amino acids: CASQSLVRTDSNYGYTF. The CDR3 DNA sequence: TGTGCCAGCCAAAGTTTAGTCCGGACAGACTCAAACTATGGCTACACCTTC.

This clonotype was observed a few times. This chain connects TRBV19 to TRBJ2-3; weak D call: TRBD1 (5 bases). Trimming took 5 bases from V and 6 from J, leaving 12 bases between them. The CDR3 is 13 residues long. CDR1 and CDR2 (germline): LNHDA, SQIVND (reference sequence). This chain's CDR3 is CASSASNRDTQYF. The CDR3 region has the DNA TGTGCCAGTAGTGCGTCCAACAGGGATACGCAGTATTTT.

The chain carries TRBV19 and TRBJ2-7; tentative D call: TRBD2 (6 bases). V lost 7 bases and J lost 7, with 17 bases in between. CDR3 length: 13 amino acids. Germline CDR1 and CDR2: LNHDA and SQIVND (reference sequence). The CDR3 reads CASNPGPAGEQYF. The CDR3 bases are TGTGCCAGTAATCCGGGCCCGGCGGGGGAGCAGTACTTC.

This chain links TRBV19 with TRBJ2-1; a possible D gene is TRBD2 (6 bases). The V and J ends lost 4 bases and 0 bases respectively, with 16 bases between them. From germline, CDR1 is LNHDA and CDR2 SQIVND (reference sequence). CDR3 length: 17 residues. CDR3 sequence: CASSKLGGPRSYNEQFF. The CDR3 bases are TGTGCCAGTAGTAAGCTCGGGGGTCCCCGCTCCTACAATGAGCAGTTCTTC.

This chain joins TRBV5-6 and TRBJ1-5; TRBD1 aligns across 8 bases. CDR3 length: 13 amino acids. Germline V CDR1 and CDR2: SGHDT, YYEEEE. V gave up 4 bases and J gave up 4 bases; unmatched junction bases: 1. The CDR3 nucleotides are TGTGCCAGCAGCCGGGACAGGAATCAGCCCCAGCATTTT. It is translated as CASSRDRNQPQHF.

The rearrangement uses TRBV20-1 and TRBJ2-5; 10 nucleotides agree with TRBD1. There are 14 residues in the CDR3. J gave up 3 bases and V 6 bases, and 7 bases lay outside the gene matches. CDR1 is DFQATT and CDR2 is SNEGSKA in the germline V gene (reference sequence). CDR3 coding DNA: TGCAGTGCCGCCAGGACAGGGGGGAAAGAGACCCAGTACTTC. Its translation: CSAARTGGKETQYF.

In its sample, this clonotype was seen a few times. The chain links TRBV6-5 to TRBJ1-1; D is possibly TRBD1 (6 bases). Germline V CDR1 and CDR2: MNHEY, SVGAGI. The length of the CDR3 is 18 residues. Trimming removed 0 bases from V and 4 bases from J, with 21 bases in between. CDR3 loop: CASSYSTAGAAWATEAFF. The CDR3 bases are TGTGCCAGCAGTTACTCGACGGCAGGGGCAGCTTGGGCCACTGAAGCTTTCTTT.

The V call is TRBV19, the J call TRBJ2-1; 8 bases fit TRBD1. The germline gives CDR1 LNHDA, CDR2 SQIVND (reference sequence). The CDR3 is 18 amino acids. J gave up 0 bases and V 7 bases, and 14 bases lay outside the gene matches. The CDR3 region is CASKRDRGYPSSYNEQFF. The CDR3, as DNA: TGTGCCAGTAAGAGAGACAGGGGATACCCTAGCTCCTACAATGAGCAGTTCTTC.

This clonotype is a singleton in its sample. The chain is built from TRBV20-1 and TRBJ2-1, with D possibly being TRBD2 (5 bases). The V gene lost 2 bases and the J gene lost 8 bases, with 22 bases spanning the gap. This CDR3 is built from 16 residues. CDR1 is DFQATT, CDR2 SNEGSKA, per germline (reference sequence). The chain's CDR3 is CSARNPGLEPLDEQFF. CDR3 sequence (DNA): TGCAGTGCTAGAAATCCGGGGTTGGAGCCTTTAGATGAGCAGTTCTTC.

This sequence joins TRBV4-3 and TRBJ1-1; D not certain. This CDR3 spans 15 amino acids. V gave up 0 bases and J gave up 5 bases, with 13 bases separating them. Looked up from germline, CDR1 is LGHNA and CDR2 is YSLEER. In DNA form, the CDR3 reads TGCGCCAGCAGCCAAGATCTAATCGTAGGAACTGAAGCTTTCTTT. Its translation: CASSQDLIVGTEAFF.

This sequence joins TRBV12-3 or TRBV12-4 and TRBJ1-1; TRBD1 matches 9 bases. The CDR3 contains 15 residues. The V gene end was trimmed by 1 base and the J gene end by 6 bases; junction bases not matched to a gene: 6. Written as DNA, the CDR3 is TGTGCCAGCAGTTTAGGAGGGACAGGGAAAGCTGAAGCTTTCTTT. Protein product: CASSLGGTGKAEAFF.

The chain uses TRBV6-1 and TRBJ1-2; a possible D gene is TRBD1 (5 bases). CDR1 is MNHNS and CDR2 is SASEGT in the germline V gene. CDR3 size: 11 residues. V was clipped by 8 bases and J by 8 bases, with 12 bases between them. The CDR3 loop reads CASWQGGGYTF. CDR3 DNA sequence: TGTGCCAGCTGGCAGGGAGGAGGCTACACCTTC.

The chain is built from TRBV6-5 and TRBJ2-5, with 13 bases aligning to TRBD2. This CDR3 comprises 17 residues. The germline gives CDR1 MNHEY, CDR2 SVGAGI. Germline trimming cut 0 bases from V and 4 bases from J; bases unmatched to any gene: 5. The DNA for the CDR3 is TGTGCCAGCAGTTACTCGAAGGGACTAGCGGGGACAGAGACCCAGTACTTC. Protein sequence: CASSYSKGLAGTETQYF.

CDR3 sequence: CASSHLGVSYEQFF. The DNA for the CDR3 is TGTGCCAGCAGCCACCTCGGGGTATCGTATGAGCAGTTCTTC. The chain combines TRBV14 with TRBJ2-1; D may be TRBD2 (5 bases). Looked up from germline, CDR1 is SGHDN and CDR2 is FVKESK. The CDR3 length is 14 residues. V dropped 3 bases and J dropped 8 bases, with 14 bases sitting between them. Supplemented by reference TRBV14 and TRBJ2-1, the full variable domain reads EAGVTQFPSHSVIEKGQTVTLRCDPISGHDNLYWYRRVMGKEIKFLLHFVKESKQDESGMPNNRFLAERTGGTYSTLKVQPAELEDSGVYFCASSHLGVSYEQFFGPGTRLTVL.

The CDR3: CSVVGARGETQHF. In nucleotides, the CDR3 is TGCAGCGTTGTGGGGGCCCGGGGAGAGACCCAGCATTTT. V gene TRBV29-1 combines with J gene TRBJ1-5; TRBD1 might be the D (6 bases). The V gene's germline CDR1 is SQVTM and CDR2 ANQGSEA. V shed 4 bases and J shed 11 bases, with 18 bases lying between them. The CDR3 covers 13 residues.

The sample holds a few counts of this clonotype. The chain combines TRBV27 with TRBJ1-1, with TRBD1 matching over 7 bases. V dropped 6 bases and J dropped 7; count of bases not matched to a gene: 5. Germline V CDR1 and CDR2: MNHEY, SMNVEV (reference sequence). CDR3 length: 12 amino acids. Here the CDR3 DNA reads TGTGCCAGCAGACGCGGGACAGTTGAAGCTTTCTTT. Translated: CASRRGTVEAFF.

The rearrangement uses TRBV19 and TRBJ2-2, with 12 bases that match TRBD1. Germline CDR1 is LNHDA and CDR2 is SQIVND (reference sequence). The CDR3 length is 14 residues. The junction had 6 bases not matched to a gene; V was cut back by 8 bases and J by 8 bases. CDR3 sequence reads: CASRDRGRLGELFF. The CDR3 DNA sequence: TGTGCCAGTCGGGACAGGGGGCGCTTGGGGGAGCTGTTTTTT.

This clonotype is large (0.1 to 1%) in the sample. V gene TRBV7-9 combines with J gene TRBJ2-6; tentative D call: TRBD2 (5 bases). Trimming took 5 bases from V and 2 from J, leaving 10 bases between them. The CDR3 length is 15 residues. Germline V gives CDR1 SEHNR, CDR2 FQNEAQ (reference sequence). CDR3 in amino acids: CASSTRGTGANVLTF. The CDR3, as DNA: TGTGCCAGCAGCACAAGAGGGACTGGGGCCAACGTCCTGACTTTC. Looking up the rest from reference TRBV7-9 and TRBJ2-6 gives the full variable domain: DTGVSQNPRHKITKRGQNVTFRCDPISEHNRLYWYRQTLGQGPEFLTYFQNEAQLEKSRLLSDRFSAERPKGSFSTLEIQRTEQGDSAMYLCASSTRGTGANVLTFGAGSRLTVL.

In this sample, this clonotype turned up a few times. This chain connects TRBV20-1 to TRBJ2-5, with D hard to call. Between the trimmed V and J ends, which lost 1 base and 5 bases, there was a span of 11 bases. The CDR3 is 13 amino acids. Germline V gene sequence: CDR1 DFQATT, CDR2 SNEGSKA (reference sequence). CDR3 region: CSARVRPGETQYF. The CDR3 DNA reads as TGCAGTGCTAGAGTGAGGCCCGGGGAGACCCAGTACTTC.

This clonotype was counted a few times. This chain uses TRBV6-2 or TRBV6-3 with TRBJ1-1; D gene ambiguous. Germline V gives CDR1 MNHEY, CDR2 SVGEGT. The CDR3 totals 14 residues. Trimming cost V 7 bases and J 1 base, with 13 bases left between them. DNA for the CDR3: TGTGCCAGCATTCCGACGGCCCAGAACACTGAAGCTTTCTTT. Its translation is CASIPTAQNTEAFF.

This sequence joins TRBV21-1 and TRBJ2-4; the D call of TRBD1 is as the table states it, not checked on the DNA. TRBV21-1 counts as a pseudogene. The CDR3 runs to 14 residues. CDR3 residues: CASPWTLAKNIQYF. The CDR3 DNA follows: TGTGCCAGCCCCTGGACCCTAGCCAAAAACATTCAGTACTTC.

The rearrangement uses TRBV12-3 or TRBV12-4 and TRBJ1-1, with 7 bases aligning to TRBD1. V lost 6 bases, J lost 5 bases, and 9 bases stayed unmatched. The CDR3 runs 14 residues. The CDR3 DNA is TGTGCCAGCAGCGTCACAGGGGTAGGGACTGAAGCTTTCTTT. It encodes CASSVTGVGTEAFF.

The CDR3 sequence: CASSPSAPGSEAFF. CDR3 DNA sequence: TGTGCCAGCAGTCCGTCCGCACCCGGGAGCGAAGCTTTCTTT. The chain has TRBV28 and TRBJ1-1; D gene ambiguous. This CDR3 contains 14 residues. The germline V gene encodes CDR1 MDHEN and CDR2 SYDVKM. Trimming cost V 5 bases and J 8 bases, with 18 bases left between them.

The rearrangement uses TRBV19 and TRBJ2-7, with 14 nucleotides matching TRBD2. CDR3 length: 16 amino acids. CDR1 and CDR2 (germline): LNHDA, SQIVND (reference sequence). The trim removed 4 bases at V and 5 bases at J, leaving 7 bases unmatched. In DNA form, the CDR3 reads TGTGCCAGTAGTACCCCCGGACTAGCGGGAGGCCACGAGCAGTACTTC. As protein: CASSTPGLAGGHEQYF.

This clonotype was seen only a few times. The V gene is TRBV20-1, the J gene TRBJ1-4; tentatively, D is TRBD1 (5 bases). V was clipped by 5 bases and J by 5 bases, with 12 bases between them. The CDR3 is 13 residues long. CDR1 DFQATT and CDR2 SNEGSKA come from the germline V gene (reference sequence). CDR3: CSALTVQNEKLFF. As DNA, the CDR3 is TGCAGTGCTTTGACAGTACAGAATGAAAAACTGTTTTTT.